This T cell receptor (beta chain) was sequenced for a study of relationships among human T cell subsets (dated by TCRdb to the early 2010s). General notes on the study: Eight distinct blood T cell populations were sequenced: pan T, CD8 cytotoxic, regulatory, Th1, Th2, naive plus transitional, activated and memory cells.

CDR3 length: 12 amino acids, cysteine to phenylalanine. CDR3 DNA only is kept here, 36 bases in frame from base 1. V is shortened by 2 bases, J by 2 bases, and the region joining them spans 2 bases. From the CD45RA-negative fraction, anti-CD45RO beads were used to select memory T cells as CD45RA-RO+ cells. Miltenyi superparamagnetic beads coated with subset-specific monoclonal antibodies were used for isolation of the T cell subsets. Peripheral blood was used as the source from which all T cell populations were isolated. Whole blood was subjected to Ficoll separation to obtain mononuclear cells, from which monocytes were subsequently depleted using anti-CD14 microbeads. The isolated cell populations were resuspended in RNAprotect reagent immediately. Points on this clonotype: The antigen it recognizes is unknown. Base qualities are not at hand, and no much larger clone is one base apart.

Libraries came from multiplex PCR. Data came from a 454 GS FLX. TCR alpha and beta CDR3 regions were amplified from mRNA by semiquantitative ARM-PCR. ARM-PCR used tagged nested gene-specific primers, after which communal superprimers carried out exponential amplification. Nested primers were removed by exonuclease before the second amplification round on first-round PCR products. Sequencing of the amplicons was performed on the 454 platform, which allows millions of DNA fragments to be sequenced rapidly without cloning bias. A read was counted as effective if the read could be mapped to both V and J germline segments. Concerning the study's data processing: IRmap was used to assign reads to germline V, D and J segments, relying on pyromap, a Smith-Waterman modification adapted to 454 sequencing errors. To filter D-beta assignments, cutoffs were set at the 99th percentile of the alignment scores obtained from simulated random sequences. The CDR3 was taken to be the amino acids lying between the conserved V-segment Y[YFLI]C motif and the J-segment [FW]GXGT motif. Repertoire diversity was estimated with a compound Poisson process model previously applied to large-scale EST data. A procedure for detecting cross-contamination was applied so that sample contamination could be argued against as the origin of shared CDR3s. TCRdb applied fastp at Q25 and MiXCR to the public reads, then kept only in-frame beta chains. Entries are consolidated by CDR3 protein sequence, retaining the most common genes and DNA. The authors' filters were not applied to this entry. The sample contains thousands of distinct CDR3 sequences, around 57% of them found a single time. Of the sample, 4% to 5.5% falls within the top ten clones.

Paper-wide results and their limitations: The bead-based sorting was unable to rule out the presence of a CD4+CD8+ double-positive population. The substantial sharing of CDR3s among Th1, Th2 and regulatory T cells was interpreted as suggesting that cell fate choices are stochastic. More than 55% of CD8+ cytotoxic sequences came from clones with more than 100 reads, while the regulatory and Th2 subsets showed few clones of that size. The seven subsets showed no statistically significant differences in V, D and J usage, CDR3 length, or N-nucleotide additions.

The TCR was taken from a man between 35 and 55 years old in good health. The sample taken for sequencing was memory T cells sorted from blood. Interpreted using the paper, the cell subset or site label stands for: CD45RA-RO+ memory T cells. The V and J segments used are TRBV12-3 or TRBV12-4 and TRBJ2-3; the D gene cannot be resolved reliably. The CDR3 region: CASSLYTDTQYF. The DNA reads as follows: TGTGCCAGCAGTTTATACACAGATACGCAGTATTTT.